This TCR beta chain was recorded in a study of T cells in Graves' hyperthyroidism and ophthalmopathy (dated by TCRdb to about 2019). At the level of the whole study: Peripheral blood samples were taken at initial diagnosis, before any treatment was given. Thyroid tissue and blood T-cell repertoires from roughly 6 Graves' hyperthyroidism patients were also compared in the study. Prospective prediction of ophthalmopathy was tested in an independent validation cohort consisting of about 19 hyperthyroidism patients and more than 15 patients who later progressed to ophthalmopathy. A discovery cohort of roughly 96 patients, about 44 with Graves' ophthalmopathy and approximately 55 with stable Graves' hyperthyroidism, was used to find distinguishing TCR V-J signatures. TCR Vbeta CDR3 sequencing of approximately 140 peripheral blood samples (43 ophthalmopathy, 75 hyperthyroidism and 17 progressor patients) is reported in the paper. Once sampling was done, hyperthyroidism patients were given methimazole at a starting dose of 30 mg daily, whereas ophthalmopathy patients were given high-dose intravenous methylprednisolone. The 100 or so discovery patients were divided at random into training and test sets in a 7:3 ratio. Overall study outcomes, separate from this receptor: Sample size was not statistically predetermined, and investigators were not blinded to group allocation. In validation, the model predicted progression to ophthalmopathy a median of roughly 6.5 months before onset, with about 71% sensitivity and more than 72% specificity. A 13 V-J signature model separated ophthalmopathy from stable hyperthyroidism, with 87.88% sensitivity and 81.08% specificity in cross-validation and 80%/75% in testing. Most expanded thyroid clonotypes (frequency above 0.001) were also found in blood, which suggests that blood repertoires may mirror thyroid immune responses.

Ophthalmopathy patients had moderately to severely active disease, with a Clinical Activity Score of 3 or more, a NOSPECS grade of 4 or more, and a disease duration of less than 3 months. The study excluded patients with uncontrolled infections, other autoimmune diseases, pregnancy or lactation. Clinical symptoms, serum thyroxine and TRAb, thyroid ultrasound, and orbital computed tomography formed the basis for the diagnoses. PBMCs were separated from roughly 10 ml of fresh peripheral blood using Ficoll-Paque density gradient centrifugation. Total RNA was extracted using Trizol reagent, and RNA quality was assessed on an Agilent 2100 Bioanalyzer. This clonotype has a handful of counts. No antigen is known for it. Base qualities are not recorded, but no much larger clone differs from it by a single base. Clipping removes 1 base from V and 0 bases from J, with 6 as the unmatched junction base count. The CDR3 has 18 amino acids, counting the end cysteine and phenylalanine. The read is trimmed to its CDR3 DNA, 54 bases read in frame from base 1. Sequences SGHVS (CDR1) and FQNEAQ (CDR2) are obtained from the germline V gene.

TCR beta CDR3 regions were amplified from RNA transcripts. A first-round RT-PCR of the TCR CDR3 used the HTBI primer set with the Qiagen OneStep RT-PCR kit. Libraries were constructed in a second round of multiplex PCR, after which size selection and purification were performed. Paired-end sequencing of the libraries was performed with 100 bp reads on an Illumina HiSeq2000. In the source study's methods: SOAPnuke was used to process the raw data, with reads discarded if the reads contained adapters or uncalled bases, had a mean Phred below 15, or lacked an exact constant-primer or identifier match. High-quality paired reads were merged with COPE v1.2.5, and unique nucleotide sequences were defined as clonotypes. Clonotypes were aligned to IMGT TRBV, TRBD and TRBJ reference segments using MiTCR v1.1. The analysis was restricted to V-J combinations with a frequency above 0.0001, which together covered roughly 99% of the repertoires. The TCS score was defined as F50 (clonal expansion) divided by E x V (chaos), with BLOSUM62-based TCRdist calculated between CDR3 peptides within each V-J. Welch's t-statistics and random forest reduced around 510 V-J features to roughly 13, which were used in a naive Bayes classifier (R e1071). The raw public reads went through TCRdb reprocessing: fastp at Q25, MiXCR clone calling, in-frame beta chains kept. Duplicate CDR3 protein sequences are folded into a single record with the most common DNA and genes. Clone size and V and J calls follow TCRdb, not the original study. For this sample there are 200,000 to 300,000 distinct CDR3 sequences; 15% to 20% appear just once. Around 30% of the sample belongs to the ten largest clones.

The rearranged chain carries TRBV7-8 and TRBJ2-2, and TRBD2 matches 9 of the central bases. The sequencing sample was made of blood. This TCR was sampled from a woman younger than 30 with Graves' ophthalmopathy. The nucleotide sequence is given as TGTGCCAGCAGCTTAGATCGAGCGGGAGGATCGAACACCGGGGAGCTGTTTTTT. This yields the protein CASSLDRAGGSNTGELFF.